This T cell receptor (beta chain) was identified in a study of shared T cell receptors in the human thymus. The data were produced by immunoSEQ multiplex PCR, yet TCRdb's version contains in-frame clones alone and is incomplete. The sample holds hundreds of thousands of clones; about 89% are singletons and the top ten take roughly 0.0087%. J gave up 7 bases and V 2 bases, and 2 bases lay outside the gene matches. The CDR3 consists of 13 residues. Germline assignment: CDR1 MRHNA and CDR2 SNTAGT. The sample also formed part of further work on human thymus T cells.

V gene TRBV6-4 combines with J gene TRBJ2-1; 7 bases fit TRBD1. The TCR comes from a boy younger than two with a congenital heart defect. Sequencing was performed on thymocytes. The CDR3 sequence is CASSDTQGNEQFF. The DNA of the CDR3 is TGTGCCAGCAGTGACACACAGGGGAATGAGCAGTTCTTC.